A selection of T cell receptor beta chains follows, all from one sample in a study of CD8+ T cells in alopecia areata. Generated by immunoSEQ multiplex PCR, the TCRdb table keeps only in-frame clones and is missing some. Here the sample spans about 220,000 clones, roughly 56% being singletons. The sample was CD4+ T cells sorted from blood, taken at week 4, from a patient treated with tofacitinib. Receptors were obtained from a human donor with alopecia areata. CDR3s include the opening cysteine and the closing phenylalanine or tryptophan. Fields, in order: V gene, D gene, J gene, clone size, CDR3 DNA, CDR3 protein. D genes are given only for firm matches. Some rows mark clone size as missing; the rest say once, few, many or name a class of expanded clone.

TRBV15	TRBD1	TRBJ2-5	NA	TGTGCCACCAGCGATGGGGACAGGGGAATGAGAGAGACCCAGTACTTC	CATSDGDRGMRETQYF
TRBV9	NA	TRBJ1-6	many	TGTGCCAGCAGTTCAATCACCCCACGTGGTGGTAATTCACCCCTCCACTTT	CASSSITPRGGNSPLHF
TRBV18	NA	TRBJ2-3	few	TGTGCCAGCTCACTAACAAAGGGCCAACGGATTAGCACAGATACGCAGTATTTT	CASSLTKGQRISTDTQYF
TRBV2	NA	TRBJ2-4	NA	TGTGCCAGCAGTGAGGGAAGGACGGTTGTCCTCGGCGCCAAAAACATTCAGTACTTC	CASSEGRTVVLGAKNIQYF
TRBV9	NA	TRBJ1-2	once	TGTGCCAGCAGCGTAGCTTCCAATGGCTACACCTTC	CASSVASNGYTF
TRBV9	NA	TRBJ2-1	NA	TGTGCCAGCAGCGTAGTGGCCGTGGGGGACAATGAGCAGTTCTTC	CASSVVAVGDNEQFF
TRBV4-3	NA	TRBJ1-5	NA	TGCGCCAGCAGCCAAGGCTGGGGAGGAGGTTATAGCAATCAGCCCCAGCATTTT	CASSQGWGGGYSNQPQHF
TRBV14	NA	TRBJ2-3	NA	TGTGCCAGCAGCCAAGTAACTTCGTGGGGGGCGACGCAGTATTTT	CASSQVTSWGATQYF
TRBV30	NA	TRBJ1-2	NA	TGTGCCTGGAGTGACGAGGTGACCTATGGCTACACCTTC	CAWSDEVTYGYTF
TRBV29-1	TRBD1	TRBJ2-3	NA	TGCAGCGTTAGACAGGGGGCGGGAAGTACAGATACGCAGTATTTT	CSVRQGAGSTDTQYF
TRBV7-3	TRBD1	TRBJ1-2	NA	TGTGCCAGCAGTACAGGGGACGTGGGCTATGGCTACACCTTC	CASSTGDVGYGYTF
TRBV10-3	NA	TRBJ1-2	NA	TGTGCCATCAGAGCAACTCAGGGGCTAACTAACTATGGCTACACCTTC	CAIRATQGLTNYGYTF
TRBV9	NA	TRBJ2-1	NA	TGTGCCAGCAGCGTAGTTGTAGGGGTAGAGAATGAGCAGTTCTTC	CASSVVVGVENEQFF
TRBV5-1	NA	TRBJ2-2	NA	TGCGCCAGCGGAACAGGGCCGGGAGAGCTGTTTTTT	CASGTGPGELFF
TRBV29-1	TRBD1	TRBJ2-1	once	TGCAGCGCCCGAGGGGGCTGGGGTAGTGAGCAGTTCTTC	CSARGGWGSEQFF
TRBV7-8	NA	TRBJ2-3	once	TGTGCCAGCCGATCGTTGGGGAGCACAGATACGCTGTATTTT	CASRSLGSTDTLYF
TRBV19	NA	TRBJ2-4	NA	TGTGCCAGTAGTATAGCGGGCATGTCCGACATTCAGTACTTC	CASSIAGMSDIQYF
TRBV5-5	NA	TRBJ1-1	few	TGTGCCAGCCACGGTGCCAGGAACACTGAAGCTTTCTTT	CASHGARNTEAFF
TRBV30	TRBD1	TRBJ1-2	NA	TGTGCCTGGACCGCGGTCGAAGGGGGCCAGGGTGGCTACACCTTC	CAWTAVEGGQGGYTF
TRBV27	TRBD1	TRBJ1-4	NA	TGTGCCAGCTCCCTTCGGGACAGACAAAATGAAAAACTGTTTTTT	CASSLRDRQNEKLFF
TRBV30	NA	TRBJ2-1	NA	TGTGCCTGGAGTGTACGGTGGGGCGAGCAGTTCTTC	CAWSVRWGEQFF
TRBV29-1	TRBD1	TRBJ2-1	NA	TGCAGCGTTGCCTCCGGACAGGAGAATGAGCAGTTCTTC	CSVASGQENEQFF
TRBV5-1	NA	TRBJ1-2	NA	TGCGCCAGCAGCTTCGACGGCGGTAACTATGGCTACACCTTC	CASSFDGGNYGYTF
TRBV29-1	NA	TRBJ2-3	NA	TGCAGCGACGGAGGAGGGACAGATACGCAGTATTTT	CSDGGGTDTQYF
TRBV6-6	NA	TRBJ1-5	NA	TGTGCCAGCAGTTACGGCAATCAGCCCCAGCATTTT	CASSYGNQPQHF
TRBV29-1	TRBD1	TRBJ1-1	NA	TGCAGCGTTGCGCAGGGGGCGAACACTGAAGCTTTCTTT	CSVAQGANTEAFF
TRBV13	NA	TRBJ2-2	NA	TGTGCCAGCAGCTTCCAGGACGGCACCGGGGAGCTGTTTTTT	CASSFQDGTGELFF
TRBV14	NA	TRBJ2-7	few	TGTGCCAGCAGCCAAACTTTCTACGAGCAGTACTTC	CASSQTFYEQYF
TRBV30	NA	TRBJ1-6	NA	TGTGCCTGGAGTGTACGGAATTCACCCCTCCACTTT	CAWSVRNSPLHF